Included here is one TCR beta chain sequence, with context. Its antigen remains undetermined. Base qualities are not recorded, but no much larger clone differs from it by a single base. This specimen comes from a study of blood T cell repertoires in COVID-19 (dated by TCRdb to 2019 to 2021). The study in broad terms: Collaborator samples came from the United States, Italy and Spain and covered acute and convalescent phases of COVID-19. The prospective study material was composed of cDNA or gDNA derived from T cells, B-cell-depleted T cells, or PBMCs. The dataset comprised deeply sampled blood TCRbeta repertoires from subjects exposed to, actively infected with, or recovered from COVID-19. The repertoires were released in a freely available public database intended as a resource for research on the immune response to SARS-CoV-2. The samples were drawn from two sources: the first 160 participants of the ongoing ImmuneRACE study, and 1,000 to 1,500 subjects contributed by 6 global collaborators. The sample metadata nearly always contained a de-identified subject ID, COVID-19 status, age in years and sex. Where available, HLA class I and class II types were obtained from metadata supplied by the sample provider rather than from assay-based typing. Results the study describes overall, beyond this receptor: The quantity of clinical and demographic metadata differed by source and by participant and was supplied without curation.

Collaborating institutions collected whole blood in K2EDTA tubes following their own protocols. For TCRbeta analysis, collaborators shipped samples as frozen whole blood, isolated PBMCs, or DNA extracted from either of those sample types. TCRbeta CDR3 regions were amplified from genomic DNA by means of the immunoSEQ Assay, a bias-controlled multiplex PCR. In the source study's methods: Nucleated cell counts per sample were estimated from amplification of reference gene primers within the assay. To quantify the absolute abundance of each unique TCRbeta CDR3 rearrangement, sequence reads were collapsed and filtered. Productive Simpson clonality was computed per sample as the square root of Simpson's diversity index over productive rearrangements. Here the immuneACCESS table is served through TCRdb, limited to in-frame sequences with V and J called. Missing clones are a known gap in these copies; in checked studies unresolved V genes cover under half, and the rest lacks a known reason. The V and J calls and the clone size are those of that table, but D and trimming were determined from the DNA. In this sample the table shows some 120,000 clones, about 82% of which occur a single time. 5% to 6% of the sample comes from the top ten.

From V the trimming removes 5 bases and from J it removes 4 bases, while the gene matches leave 4 bases of the junction unaccounted for. The CDR3 covers 16 residues, taking in both the cysteine and the phenylalanine. The CDR3 DNA has 48 bases and is translated from base 1. The germline V gene (reference sequence) provides CDR1 SEHNR and CDR2 FQNEAQ. In this chain, TRBV7-9 is recombined with TRBJ2-6, with 11 central nucleotides matching TRBD1. Sequenced input: peripheral blood. This sequence was found in a human donor in a cohort sampled during active COVID-19. Here is the DNA: TGTGCCAGCAGCCGGACAGGGGGCTGGGGGGCCAACGTCCTGACTTTC. This codes for CASSRTGGWGANVLTF.